This T cell receptor beta chain was recorded in a study of graft-versus-host responses after intestinal transplantation. The CDR3 is 16 amino acids. Per germline, CDR1 SGHNT and CDR2 YYREEE (reference sequence). The junction had 10 bases not matched to a gene; V was cut back by 4 bases and J by 3 bases. TCRdb's copy holds only in-frame clones and misses some; the assay was immunoSEQ multiplex PCR. The table records approximately 97,000 clones, about nine tenths of them present only once. As for this clone: Its antigen is as yet unknown.

The J gene is TRBJ2-3, the V gene TRBV5-4; the match to TRBD2 covers 8 bases. The clonotype originates from a human donor who was the organ donor for an intestinal transplant. The sample was unstimulated CD4+ T cells sorted from spleen or lymph node cells, taken before transplant. The chain's CDR3 is CASSPIAGRLTDTQYF. Written as DNA, the CDR3 is TGTGCCAGCAGCCCAATAGCGGGGAGGCTGACAGATACGCAGTATTTT.